This T cell receptor beta chain is from a study of T cells in localized non-small cell lung cancer. Free of atypia, the adjacent lung was collected at least 2 cm away from the tumor margin. Clones were read by immunoSEQ multiplex PCR, and TCRdb kept only the in-frame ones, dropping some. The table lists around 1,900 clones, around a quarter of them singletons. General study points: The tumor had only one region sequenced, so heterogeneity remains possible.

This clone was recorded a few times. What it binds is unknown. The specimen comprised normal lung tissue next to the tumor, sampled before any cancer treatment. This TCR derives from an older female donor with stage III squamous cell lung carcinoma.

CDR3 sequence: CASSLPERMDQRSDEQFF. CDR3 in DNA: TGTGCCAGCAGCTTACCGGAGAGAATGGATCAAAGAAGCGATGAGCAGTTCTTC. V is TRBV7-5 and J is TRBJ2-1; the table's D gene call, TRBD2, was not cross checked with the DNA. TRBV7-5 is assigned pseudogene status. The CDR3 length is 18 residues.